These 27 T cell receptor beta chains were sequenced from one sample in a study of T cells in Graves' hyperthyroidism and ophthalmopathy. RNA transcripts yielded amplified TCR beta CDR3 regions. With the HTBI primer set, the TCR CDR3 went through a first round of RT-PCR. Using its own MiXCR run on the multiplex PCR reads, TCRdb lists one record per CDR3 protein. The sample contains a few hundred thousand distinct CDR3 sequences, around 25% of which appear only once. What was sequenced was blood. The receptors were gathered from a man aged 50 or older with Graves' hyperthyroidism.

This clonotype was counted only a few times. The rearrangement links TRBV18 to TRBJ2-7; 8 nucleotides line up with TRBD1. Germline V CDR1 and CDR2: KGHSH, LQKENI. The V and J ends lost 2 bases and 6 bases, in that order; junction bases with no gene match: 9. The length of the CDR3 is 15 residues. CDR3 residues: CASSPTQTRGLEQYF. CDR3 nucleotide sequence: TGTGCCAGCTCACCAACTCAGACCAGGGGGCTCGAGCAGTACTTC.

There are a few counts of this clonotype. The gene calls are TRBV5-1 and TRBJ2-1, with D perhaps assigned TRBD1 or TRBD2 (5 bases each). V was shortened by 5 bases and J by 7 bases, with 19 bases between the two germline ends. The germline CDR1 and CDR2 sequences are SGHRS and YFSETQ. The CDR3 sequence is 15 residues long. DNA of the CDR3: TGCGCCAGCAGTTCCGGGACCTCTTCGTCAAATGAGCAGTTCTTC. Translation gives CASSSGTSSSNEQFF. The full variable domain, rest sourced from reference TRBV5-1 and TRBJ2-1, is KAGVTQTPRYLIKTRGQQVTLSCSPISGHRSVSWYQQTPGQGLQFLFEYFSETQRNKGNFPGRFSGRQFSNSRSEMNVSTLELGDSALYLCASSSGTSSSNEQFFGPGTRLTVL.

This clonotype was counted only a few times. CDR3 nucleotide sequence: TGCAGCGTCGGGGGGACGATCTCCTACAATGAGCAGTTCTTC. It translates to CSVGGTISYNEQFF. V is TRBV29-1 and J is TRBJ2-1, with 7 bases lining up with TRBD2. With V trimmed by 6 bases and J by 0 bases, 5 bases remained unmatched. The CDR3 runs 14 residues. Germline values: CDR1 SQVTM, CDR2 ANQGSEA.

In DNA, the CDR3 is TGCAGTGCTAGCTCCCGGGACTCCTTTCAGTACTTC. This encodes CSASSRDSFQYF. This chain uses TRBV20-1 with TRBJ2-5; tentative D call: TRBD2 (6 bases). The CDR3 contains 12 residues. Germline loops: CDR1 DFQATT, CDR2 SNEGSKA (reference sequence). V was trimmed by 3 bases and J by 11 bases, leaving 16 bases between them.

The chain combines TRBV27 with TRBJ2-7, with D possibly matching TRBD1 (5 bases). V was shortened by 5 bases and J by 1 base, with 9 bases between the two germline ends. Germline CDR1 reads MNHEY; CDR2 reads SMNVEV (reference sequence). CDR3 size: 13 residues. The DNA for the CDR3 is TGTGCCAGCAGTCGACAGTTTTCCTACGAGCAGTACTTC. This encodes CASSRQFSYEQYF.

The chain employs TRBV27 and TRBJ2-6, with D perhaps matching TRBD2 (6 bases). V lost 2 bases and J lost 2, with 16 bases in between. The germline V gene encodes CDR1 MNHEY and CDR2 SMNVEV (reference sequence). The CDR3 is made up of 18 amino acids. This chain's CDR3 is CASSLRPPLAAGANVLTF. DNA for the CDR3: TGTGCCAGCAGTTTAAGGCCCCCATTAGCGGCTGGGGCCAACGTCCTGACTTTC. Looking up the rest from reference TRBV27 and TRBJ2-6 gives the full variable domain: EAQVTQNPRYLITVTGKKLTVTCSQNMNHEYMSWYRQDPGLGLRQIYYSMNVEVTDKGDVPEGYKVSRKEKRNFPLILESPSPNQTSLYFCASSLRPPLAAGANVLTFGAGSRLTVL.

This clonotype was picked up a small number of times. V gene TRBV15 combines with J gene TRBJ1-5; D is perhaps TRBD1 (6 bases). Looked up from germline, CDR1 is LNHNV and CDR2 is YYDKDF (reference sequence). The CDR3 spans 15 residues. Between the trimmed V and J ends, which lost 0 bases and 5 bases, there was a span of 11 bases. As DNA, the CDR3 is TGTGCCACCAGCAGAGAGTGGGGGCGGGATCAGCCCCAGCATTTT. As protein: CATSREWGRDQPQHF.

As to this clonotype: This may arise from a read error, as a much more abundant clone is one base away. The CDR3 loop is CASSQGRETGGEQYF. The CDR3 DNA follows: TGCGCCAGCAGCCAAGGACGAGAAACGGGGGGTGAGCAGTACTTC. The chain employs TRBV5-1 and TRBJ2-7; 7 bases agree with TRBD2. CDR1 and CDR2 (germline): SGHRS, YFSETQ. This CDR3 is built from 15 residues. Trimming at V came to 4 bases and at J to 7 bases, leaving 14 bases not matched to a gene.

This clonotype was seen a single time. V usage is TRBV27 and J usage is TRBJ1-5; no definite D call. The CDR3 runs to 14 residues. The V gene's germline CDR1 is MNHEY and CDR2 SMNVEV (reference sequence). Trimming removed 0 bases at V and 3 bases at J, with 6 bases between. This chain's CDR3 is CASSLSGYNQPQHF. The CDR3 DNA reads as TGTGCCAGCAGTTTATCAGGCTACAATCAGCCCCAGCATTTT.

The gene calls are TRBV28 and TRBJ1-5; 7 positions agree with TRBD1. This CDR3 region has 14 residues. Looked up from germline, CDR1 is MDHEN and CDR2 is SYDVKM. Trimming cost V 4 bases and J 7 bases; bases outside gene matches: 7. CDR3 region: CASSWGQTEQPQHF. CDR3 in DNA: TGTGCCAGCAGTTGGGGACAGACTGAGCAGCCCCAGCATTTT.

This sequence joins TRBV11-3 and TRBJ2-7; TRBD1 or TRBD2 may be the D gene (5 bases each). Per germline, CDR1 SGHNT and CDR2 YENEEA. Trimming stripped 5 bases from V and 6 bases from J, with 17 bases between. This CDR3 is 14 amino acids long. DNA for the CDR3: TGTGCCAGCAGCCCGACGAGGGACCTCCTCGAGCAGTACTTC. Encoded protein: CASSPTRDLLEQYF.

The CDR3 protein is CASSIEGRRNPGNTIYF. The CDR3 DNA reads as TGTGCCAGTAGTATAGAAGGAAGAAGGAACCCTGGAAACACCATATATTTT. The chain recombines TRBV19 with TRBJ1-3; D not resolved. This CDR3 is 17 amino acids long. The germline CDR1 and CDR2 sequences are LNHDA and SQIVND (reference sequence). The ends were cut back, 0 bases at V and 2 bases at J, with 14 bases in the middle. The whole variable domain, remainder taken from reference TRBV19 and TRBJ1-3, is DGGITQSPKYLFRKEGQNVTLSCEQNLNHDAMYWYRQDPGQGLRLIYYSQIVNDFQKGDIAEGYSVSREKKESFPLTVTSAQKNPTAFYLCASSIEGRRNPGNTIYFGEGSWLTVV.

This clonotype was seen a few times. The gene calls are TRBV6-5 and TRBJ2-1, with D possibly matching TRBD2 (5 bases). V lost 7 bases and J lost 6, with 19 bases in between. Germline V gene lookup returns CDR1 MNHEY and CDR2 SVGAGI. The CDR3 has 15 residues. The CDR3 region has the DNA TGTGCCAGCACGGTCCCTCTACTAGGCGGCAATGAGCAGTTCTTC. Encoded protein: CASTVPLLGGNEQFF.

This clonotype was found many times. The chain combines TRBV3-1 with TRBJ1-2, with a possible D match to TRBD1 (5 bases). CDR1 is LGHDT and CDR2 is YNNKEL in the germline V gene (reference sequence). V dropped 0 bases and J dropped 8 bases, with 10 bases sitting between them. The CDR3 loop spans 13 amino acids. For the CDR3, the DNA is TGTGCCAGCAGCCAAGATTGGGGCGGCGGCTACACCTTC. This encodes CASSQDWGGGYTF.

This chain connects TRBV9 to TRBJ1-1; D is perhaps TRBD1 (6 bases). Trimming removed 4 bases from V and 3 bases from J, with 13 bases in between. In germline, CDR1 is SGDLS, CDR2 YYNGEE. The CDR3 contains 14 residues. DNA for the CDR3: TGTGCCAGCAGCCCGGAGGGGGGTGACACTGAAGCTTTCTTT. It is translated as CASSPEGGDTEAFF.

This clonotype was detected a few times. The rearrangement uses TRBV6-5 and TRBJ2-1; D uncertain. Trimming took off 0 bases at V and 8 bases at J, with 14 bases between the two ends. The CDR3 covers 15 residues. Germline assignment: CDR1 MNHEY and CDR2 SVGAGI. DNA of the CDR3: TGTGCCAGCAGTTACTCAGGCCCAATAGGCCATGAGCAGTTCTTC. Its translation: CASSYSGPIGHEQFF.

This clonotype was seen a handful of times. The V call is TRBV4-1, the J call TRBJ2-3; 7 positions agree with TRBD1. After removal of 2 bases from V and 2 bases from J, the junction contained 7 bases not matched to a gene. The CDR3 has 16 amino acids. Germline V gene lookup returns CDR1 MGHRA and CDR2 YSYEKL. The CDR3 coding sequence is TGCGCCAGCAGCCAACATCCGGGACAGCACACAGATACGCAGTATTTT. This translates into CASSQHPGQHTDTQYF.

This chain uses TRBV29-1 with TRBJ2-3, with a weak D call TRBD2 (5 bases). CDR1 SQVTM and CDR2 ANQGSEA come from the germline V gene. With 3 bases removed from V and 3 bases from J, the gap between germline ends came to 19 bases. This CDR3 is 16 amino acids long. As DNA, the CDR3 is TGCAGCGTTGATGTGGGGAACCTAGCAGCGACAGATACGCAGTATTTT. This gives the protein CSVDVGNLAATDTQYF.

In its sample, this clonotype was seen a few times. V and J are TRBV19 and TRBJ1-5, with D uncertain. The CDR3 covers 14 residues. Germline V gene lookup returns CDR1 LNHDA and CDR2 SQIVND (reference sequence). The germline V and J ends were trimmed by 6 bases and 2 bases, with 11 bases remaining between them. The CDR3 coding sequence is TGTGCCAGTAGCCAGACGGGAGGCAATCAGCCCCAGCATTTT. Translation gives CASSQTGGNQPQHF.

This clonotype has just a few counts. V usage is TRBV20-1 and J usage is TRBJ2-7; D not resolved. Germline V gives CDR1 DFQATT, CDR2 SNEGSKA (reference sequence). CDR3 size: 12 residues. The V and J ends lost 1 base and 4 bases respectively, with 8 bases between them. In DNA, the CDR3 is TGCAGTGCTAGAGCTCTCGAATACGAGCAGTACTTC. Translation gives CSARALEYEQYF.

With respect to this clonotype: Germline is not matched at one junction end, which may reflect a read error. The rearrangement joins TRBV7-2 to TRBJ2-7; the D gene could be TRBD1 or TRBD2 (6 bases each). The CDR3 consists of 17 residues. CDR1 SGHTA and CDR2 FQGNSA come from the germline V gene. The CDR3 bases are TGCGCCAGCAGCCAAGTGGGGGGCTTGGACTACTACTACGAGCAGTACTTC. Encoded protein: CASSQVGGLDYYYEQYF.

V gene TRBV12-3 or TRBV12-4 combines with J gene TRBJ2-7, with 7 bases identical to TRBD1. The CDR3 is 11 amino acids. Germline trimming cut 10 bases from V and 6 bases from J; bases unmatched to any gene: 6. The CDR3 protein is CATTTGIEQYF. The CDR3 DNA follows: TGTGCCACTACGACAGGGATCGAGCAGTACTTC.

This clonotype was counted at least ten times. The chain links TRBV3-1 to TRBJ1-1, with unresolved D. Trimming shortened V by 5 bases and J by 6 bases, and 10 bases separated the two germline ends. In germline, CDR1 is LGHDT, CDR2 YNNKEL (reference sequence). The CDR3 has 12 residues. For the CDR3, the DNA is TGTGCCAGCAGCTACTCAAGTGCTGAAGCTTTCTTT. As protein: CASSYSSAEAFF. Filled out from reference TRBV3-1 and TRBJ1-1, the complete variable domain reads DTAVSQTPKYLVTQMGNDKSIKCEQNLGHDTMYWYKQDSKKFLKIMFSYNNKELIINETVPNRFSPKSPDKAHLNLHINSLELGDSAVYFCASSYSSAEAFFGQGTRLTVV.

V usage is TRBV19 and J usage is TRBJ1-2; no clear D. CDR3 length equals 13 residues. Looked up from germline, CDR1 is LNHDA and CDR2 is SQIVND (reference sequence). The V end was cut by 3 bases, the J end by 4 bases, with 9 bases between. In nucleotides, the CDR3 is TGTGCCAGTAGTATCCAAGGGCTCTATGGCTACACCTTC. It specifies CASSIQGLYGYTF.

This clonotype has just one count. This chain joins TRBV3-1 and TRBJ2-7; perhaps TRBD2 as D (5 bases). V lost 1 base and J 0 bases, leaving 10 bases between the germline ends. The germline V gene encodes CDR1 LGHDT and CDR2 YNNKEL (reference sequence). The length of the CDR3 is 15 residues. The CDR3 region has the DNA TGTGCCAGCAGCCAAGGGGGAGTCCCCTCCTACGAGCAGTACTTC. It translates to CASSQGGVPSYEQYF.

The chain has TRBV20-1 and TRBJ2-2, with D tentatively TRBD1 (6 bases). The CDR3 extends over 14 amino acids. The V gene's germline CDR1 is DFQATT and CDR2 SNEGSKA (reference sequence). V dropped 5 bases and J dropped 1 base, with 11 bases sitting between them. CDR3 nucleotide sequence: TGCAGTGCTCCTGACAGGAAGAACACCGGGGAGCTGTTTTTT. This encodes CSAPDRKNTGELFF.

The chain combines TRBV27 with TRBJ1-3; D is perhaps TRBD1 (5 bases). Between the trimmed V and J ends, which lost 3 bases and 2 bases, there was a span of 11 bases. Germline values: CDR1 MNHEY, CDR2 SMNVEV (reference sequence). The CDR3 sequence is 15 residues long. The CDR3 sequence is CASSFLEGPGNTIYF. The DNA of the CDR3 is TGTGCCAGCAGTTTTCTTGAGGGACCTGGAAACACCATATATTTT.